The T cell receptor (beta chain) described here comes from a study of OX40 agonist ivuxolimab in advanced cancers. Study information: Treatment of patients was with ivuxolimab, an agonistic anti-OX40 (CD134) antibody. Whole-study findings and limits: Clonal expansion by week 6 occurred in CD4+ and CD8+ blood T cells (at 0.1 to 3.0 mg/kg). The average count of expanded clones was higher among CD8+ T cells than among CD4+. The investigators did not determine what antigen specificity the expanded peripheral T cells had.

TCRdb's copy holds only in-frame clones and misses some; the assay was immunoSEQ multiplex PCR. The data show 57,000 or so clones, around 84% seen once. Trimming shortened V by 3 bases and J by 1 base, and 12 bases separated the two germline ends. Germline values: CDR1 MNHEY, CDR2 SMNVEV (reference sequence). The CDR3 loop spans 15 amino acids. A note on this clone: Its target is not known.

This chain joins TRBV27 and TRBJ1-1; tentatively, D is TRBD1 (5 bases). The sample here was CD4+ or CD8+ T cells sorted from blood, taken in a trial of the OX40 agonist ivuxolimab. This clonotype was obtained from an adult with an advanced solid tumor such as melanoma, head and neck, liver or kidney cancer. CDR3 residues: CASSLTDPQNTEAFF. DNA of the CDR3: TGTGCCAGCAGTTTGACAGACCCTCAGAACACTGAAGCTTTCTTT.